This TCR beta chain is from a study of T cells after posttransplantation cyclophosphamide. Per the germline V gene, CDR1 is SGHDT and CDR2 is YYEEEE. V was clipped by 5 bases and J by 2 bases; unmatched bases: 3. This CDR3 spans 14 amino acids. General study points: Recipient CMV seropositivity and CMV reactivation strongly tracked TRB clonality. Later blood repertoires were often dominated by clones from the donor CD8+ memory compartment. TRB overlap between skin or GI tissue T cells and blood was limited.

TCRdb's table, derived via immunoSEQ multiplex PCR, lists solely in-frame clones and lacks some. The data contain tens of thousands of clones, around 87% of them seen just once; the ten biggest clones take up about 2%. Notes on this clone: Antigen specificity is unknown.

Sampled 1 year posttransplant, controls received myeloablative marrow transplants, methotrexate and a calcineurin inhibitor. This clonotype was obtained from a female patient in her 30s who received an allogeneic stem cell transplant from an unrelated donor, was CMV-positive, and had acute and chronic GVHD. The graft donor may be the source of some T cells. V and J are TRBV5-6 and TRBJ2-5; 10 bases agree with TRBD2. Sequencing was performed on PBMCs, taken around 390 days after allogeneic stem cell transplant with calcineurin inhibitor and methotrexate. CDR3: CASRWTSGQETQYF. DNA for the CDR3: TGTGCCAGCAGGTGGACTAGCGGACAAGAGACCCAGTACTTC.